These T cell receptor beta chains were read from a single sample in a study of shared clonotypes between healthy human individuals. The repertoire was sequenced with immunoSEQ multiplex PCR; TCRdb's copy has only in-frame clones and lacks some. The sample carries under 2.5 million clones, around 90% recorded once. Material: naive CD4+ T cells from PBMCs. The receptors were sampled from a man aged 18 to 29 in good health. Some clones in this sample may be carry-over from other donors' samples. Both conserved end residues are part of each CDR3.

j_call v_call cdr3_aa
TRBJ2-3 TRBV28 CASTGGGFDTQYF
TRBJ2-5 TRBV27 CASRGWTALETQYF
TRBJ1-5 TRBV6-5 CASSYNAGSNQPQHF
TRBJ2-1 TRBV7-8 CASSFDSSYNEQFF
TRBJ2-3 TRBV29-1 CSVGHRGTDTQYF
TRBJ2-1 TRBV28 CASSTGTRGSYNEQFF
TRBJ2-5 TRBV5-4 CASSDGDRAAQETQYF
TRBJ2-7 TRBV30 CAAGRGASHEQYF
TRBJ2-5 TRBV9 CASSPRLQETQYF
TRBJ2-3 TRBV5-6 CASSLGTSGSTDTQYF
TRBJ2-3 TRBV7-2 CASSSLGLATDTQYF
TRBJ1-1 TRBV5-5 CASSSGTVGTEAFF
TRBJ2-1 TRBV6-5 CASSYSGGITYNEQFF
TRBJ2-7 TRBV5-8 CASSRVMTSYEQYF
TRBJ1-4 TRBV7-2 CASSMGQPMYEKLFF
TRBJ2-7 TRBV19 CASSMVGGLSYEQYF